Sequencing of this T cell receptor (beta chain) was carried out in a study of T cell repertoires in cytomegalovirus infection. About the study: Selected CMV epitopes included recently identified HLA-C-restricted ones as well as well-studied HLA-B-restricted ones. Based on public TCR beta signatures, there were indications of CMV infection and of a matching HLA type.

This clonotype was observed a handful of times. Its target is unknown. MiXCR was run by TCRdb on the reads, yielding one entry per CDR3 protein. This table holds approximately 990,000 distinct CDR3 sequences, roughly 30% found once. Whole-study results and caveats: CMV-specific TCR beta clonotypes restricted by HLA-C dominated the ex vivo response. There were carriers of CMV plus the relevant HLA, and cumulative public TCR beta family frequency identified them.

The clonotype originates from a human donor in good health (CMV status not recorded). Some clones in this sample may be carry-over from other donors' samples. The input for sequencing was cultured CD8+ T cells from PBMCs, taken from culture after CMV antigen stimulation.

The CDR3 DNA reads as TGTGCCAGCAGCTCCCGGGGGCCCTATAATTCACCCCTCCACTTT. Translated, it gives CASSSRGPYNSPLHF. This chain connects TRBV7-9 to TRBJ1-6, with D perhaps TRBD1 (6 bases). This CDR3 contains 15 residues. Per germline, CDR1 SEHNR and CDR2 FQNEAQ (reference sequence). V dropped 4 bases and J dropped 2 bases, with 9 bases sitting between them.